The clone carrying this T cell receptor beta chain was counted only a few times. Individual cDNA molecules were tagged with unique molecular identifiers. TCRdb processed the 5' RACE reads anew with MiXCR; each CDR3 protein has one entry. The table has approximately 69,000 distinct CDR3 sequences, roughly 10% seen once. The sample comes from a study of early T cells in non-severe SARS-CoV-2 infection. At the level of the study: Chains were unpaired, as sequencing was done on bulk RNA from unsorted whole blood.

Germline CDR1 and CDR2: SGHVS and FNYEAQ. V shed 3 bases and J 3 bases; nucleotides not matched to a gene: 3. CDR3 length: 15 residues. The source is an adult who was a healthcare worker with PCR-confirmed SARS-CoV-2 infection or an uninfected control (not recorded which). The material sequenced was whole blood, taken at baseline. The rearrangement links TRBV7-6 to TRBJ2-7; 12 bases are a match to TRBD1. CDR3 nucleotide sequence: TGTGCCAGCAGCTTCGGGACAGGGGGCGACTACGAGCAGTACTTC. Its translation is CASSFGTGGDYEQYF.